This is a list of T cell receptor beta chains from one sample in a study of T cell responses to AZD1222 COVID-19 vaccine. The method was immunoSEQ multiplex PCR; TCRdb's version includes in-frame clones alone and lacks a portion of them. The table includes 69,000 or so clones, 87% detected once. Sequenced material: peripheral blood, taken 28 days after the second AZD1222 dose. The origin of the receptors is an adult who received the AZD1222 COVID-19 vaccine. The CDR3 runs from the conserved cysteine through the conserved F or W. A D gene is named only where the DNA matches it firmly.

j_call	v_call	d_call	cdr3_aa
TRBJ1-2	TRBV30	NA	CASGLNYGYTF
TRBJ1-1	TRBV3-1/TRBV3-2	TRBD1	CASSRDRGSGTEAFF
TRBJ1-2	TRBV11-2	NA	CASSLGTDRTYGYTF
TRBJ2-1	TRBV11-2	NA	CASSLVSGEAPNEQFF
TRBJ1-2	TRBV7-3	NA	CASSLDNTGLYGYTF
TRBJ2-7	TRBV7-2	TRBD1	CASSLGTGGAYEQYF
TRBJ1-2	TRBV2	NA	CASSVNGQIHYGYTF
TRBJ2-1	TRBV30	NA	CAWSVRASSYNEQFF
TRBJ2-2	TRBV7-2	NA	CASSSWKTGELFF
TRBJ1-3	TRBV7-9	NA	CASSLTAGVGNTIYF
TRBJ2-1	TRBV24-1	TRBD2	CASGTSGTNEQFF
TRBJ2-1	TRBV5-4	NA	CASSLLLATYNEQFF
TRBJ1-1	TRBV16	NA	CASVLGRDTEAFF
TRBJ2-7	TRBV14	TRBD1	CASSQYWTGQSEQYF